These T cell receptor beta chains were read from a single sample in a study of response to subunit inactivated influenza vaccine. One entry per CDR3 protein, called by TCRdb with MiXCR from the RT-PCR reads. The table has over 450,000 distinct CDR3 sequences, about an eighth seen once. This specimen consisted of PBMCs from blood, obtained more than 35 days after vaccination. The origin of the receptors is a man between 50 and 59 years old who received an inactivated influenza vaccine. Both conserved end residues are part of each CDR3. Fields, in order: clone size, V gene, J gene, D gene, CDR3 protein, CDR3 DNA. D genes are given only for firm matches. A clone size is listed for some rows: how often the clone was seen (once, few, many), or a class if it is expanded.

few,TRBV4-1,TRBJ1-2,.,CASSHPDGLYGYTF,TGCGCCAGCAGCCATCCGGACGGACTCTATGGCTACACCTTC
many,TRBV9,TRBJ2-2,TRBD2,CASSVGGGRVTGELFF,TGTGCCAGCAGCGTAGGAGGAGGGAGGGTCACCGGGGAGCTGTTTTTT
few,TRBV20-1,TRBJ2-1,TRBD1,CSAPTLTGEQFF,TGCAGTGCTCCGACCCTGACAGGGGAGCAGTTCTTC
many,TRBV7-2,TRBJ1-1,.,CASSLPPSEAFF,TGTGCCAGCAGCTTACCCCCCTCTGAAGCTTTCTTT
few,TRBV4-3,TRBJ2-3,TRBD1,CASSQVGTGFDTQYF,TGCGCCAGCAGCCAAGTAGGGACAGGGTTTGATACGCAGTATTTT
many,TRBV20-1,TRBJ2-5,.,CSASDPGIYKTQYF,TGCAGTGCTAGCGATCCAGGGATTTACAAGACCCAGTACTTC
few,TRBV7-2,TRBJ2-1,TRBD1,CASSLGTGDHNEQFF,TGTGCCAGCAGCTTAGGGACAGGGGACCACAATGAGCAGTTCTTC
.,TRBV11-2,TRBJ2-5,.,CASSWSQETQYF,TGTGCCAGCAGCTGGAGCCAAGAGACCCAGTACTTC
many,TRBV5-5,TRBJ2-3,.,CASSLGWGRSTDTQYF,TGTGCCAGCAGCTTGGGTTGGGGGCGCAGCACAGATACGCAGTATTTT
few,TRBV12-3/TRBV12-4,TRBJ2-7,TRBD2,CASSTSGRATYEQYF,TGTGCCAGCAGTACTAGCGGGAGGGCCACCTACGAGCAGTACTTC